This T cell receptor (beta chain) was sequenced in a study of cytomegalovirus exposure and HLA in healthy donors. Whole-study context: Among roughly 190 million T cells, an earlier analysis found 117 million unique TCR beta sequences.

The ends were cut back, 1 base at V and 5 bases at J, with 26 bases in the middle. There are 19 residues in the CDR3. Germline-derived CDR1 and CDR2 are LGHNA and YSLEER. The study, taken as a whole, reports: Sequencing probably produced one cluster of sequence variants that were highly shared. In a later analysis, common viral pathogens appeared linked to several of the most significant clusters. Data from an earlier analysis indicated that most TCR beta V segments were productive either about 87% or about 30% of the time.

As to this clone: The antigen remains unidentified.

Use of 60 Vbeta and 13 Jbeta primers characterized the PCR. Assay used: immunoSEQ multiplex PCR; TCRdb lists only in-frame clones, some missing. The table lists approximately 190,000 clones, 87% of them singletons. The sequence came from a young man in good health and CMV-seronegative. The sequenced material came from PBMCs. J is TRBJ2-5 and V is TRBV4-3; perhaps TRBD2 as D (5 bases). The CDR3 bases are TGCGCCAGCAGCCAAGCCCCCAGGCCCGGCGACGGGATTTTGGAGACCCAGTACTTC. Translated, it gives CASSQAPRPGDGILETQYF.